Sequencing of this TCR beta chain was carried out in a study of T cell responses to AZD1222 COVID-19 vaccine. Study-level background: Samples with a second dose at about 4 or about 12 weeks were pooled together.

Worth noting for this clone: What it recognizes is unknown.

CDR1 is SEHNR and CDR2 is FQNEAQ in the germline V gene (reference sequence). CDR3 size: 15 residues. After removal of 5 bases from V and 5 bases from J, the junction contained 8 bases not matched to a gene. TCRdb's table, derived via immunoSEQ multiplex PCR, lists solely in-frame clones and lacks some. Of 99,000 or so clones listed, about 90% were seen once; the top ten hold about 8.7%. Study outcomes and limitations: When two AZD1222 doses had been given, Spike-specific TCR breadth and depth rose. The study found vaccine-associated CD4 TCRs spanning spike, dominant at 160-218 and 743-854. Seropositive status at baseline applied to only six AZD1222 recipients.

Sequenced material: peripheral blood, taken on day 0 of AZD1222 vaccination. The TCR originated in an adult in good health. This chain links TRBV7-9 with TRBJ2-3; 9 bases align to TRBD1. Here the CDR3 reads CASSPQGAQGDTQYF. For the CDR3, the DNA is TGTGCCAGCAGCCCACAGGGGGCTCAAGGAGATACGCAGTATTTT.